These 32 T cell receptor beta chains originate from one sample sequenced in a study of human versus mouse CDR3 diversity and MHC coevolution. Sequenced by immunoSEQ multiplex PCR; TCRdb stores in-frame clones only, minus some. The sample holds 86,000 or so clones, 93% seen once. Specimen: naive CD4+ T cells from blood. The subset denotes: CD45RO-negative CD62L-positive naive CD4 T cells. The receptors were gathered from a person aged 25 to 75 in good health.

The chain recombines TRBV28 with TRBJ2-7; TRBD1 matches 9 bases. Germline CDR1 MDHEN, CDR2 SYDVKM. The V segment lost 7 bases and the J segment 3 bases; nucleotides outside the gene matches: 10. CDR3 length equals 15 residues. The CDR3 region has the DNA TGTGCCAGCACTCCGCCCGGGACAGGGAGCTACGAGCAGTACTTC. It translates to CASTPPGTGSYEQYF.

CDR3 bases: TGTGCCAGCAGCTCGGGACTAGCGGCGGGCGAGCAGTACTTC. This gives the protein CASSSGLAAGEQYF. The chain links TRBV7-8 to TRBJ2-7; 11 bases line up with TRBD2. Trimming removed 4 bases from V and 6 bases from J; junction bases left unmatched: 5. This CDR3 spans 14 amino acids. Germline V gene data show CDR1 as SGHVS and CDR2 as FQNEAQ.

In DNA form, the CDR3 reads TGTGCCTGGAGGAGCGGGGGGCGCACAGATACGCAGTATTTT. It yields the protein CAWRSGGRTDTQYF. The gene calls are TRBV30 and TRBJ2-3; 9 positions agree with TRBD2. V dropped 3 bases and J dropped 1; count of bases not matched to a gene: 2. Germline values: CDR1 GTSNPN, CDR2 SVGIG (reference sequence). The CDR3 is made up of 14 amino acids.

This chain joins TRBV7-8 and TRBJ1-3, with a possible D match to TRBD1 (6 bases). The CDR3 spans 14 residues. Per the germline V gene, CDR1 is SGHVS and CDR2 is FQNEAQ. V lost 5 bases, J lost 4 bases, and 12 bases lay in between. The CDR3 bases are TGTGCCAGCAGCCAAGGGACAACGGGAAACACCATATATTTT. Translation gives CASSQGTTGNTIYF.

The chain carries TRBV5-1 and TRBJ1-1; perhaps TRBD1 as D (5 bases). CDR1 SGHRS and CDR2 YFSETQ come from the germline V gene. V was trimmed by 2 bases and J by 1 base, leaving 9 bases between them. This CDR3 is 14 amino acids long. DNA for the CDR3: TGCGCCAGCAGCTTCTCCGGGGGGAACACTGAAGCTTTCTTT. This sequence encodes CASSFSGGNTEAFF.

The J gene is TRBJ1-1, the V gene TRBV19, with D perhaps TRBD1 (5 bases). From germline, CDR1 is LNHDA and CDR2 SQIVND (reference sequence). V gave up 5 bases and J gave up 1 base, with 11 bases separating them. There are 14 residues in the CDR3. The CDR3 nucleotides read TGTGCCAGTAGTTCTACAGGCTGGAACACTGAAGCTTTCTTT. Its protein product is CASSSTGWNTEAFF.

The gene calls are TRBV5-6 and TRBJ2-2, with 15 bases fitting TRBD2. CDR3 size: 17 residues. J was trimmed by 1 base and V by 3 bases; bases with no gene match: 1. Germline V gene lookup returns CDR1 SGHDT and CDR2 YYEEEE. CDR3 sequence: CASSWGLAGGNTGELFF. DNA of the CDR3: TGTGCCAGCAGCTGGGGACTAGCGGGGGGGAACACCGGGGAGCTGTTTTTT.

The chain uses TRBV6-6 and TRBJ1-5; TRBD1 matches at 7 bases. The V segment lost 7 bases and the J segment 6 bases; nucleotides outside the gene matches: 9. Germline values: CDR1 MNHNY, CDR2 SVGAGI (reference sequence). The CDR3 runs to 14 residues. The CDR3, as DNA: TGTGCCAGCATTCTTGACAGGGACAGTCAGCCCCAGCATTTT. Encoded protein: CASILDRDSQPQHF.

The rearrangement joins TRBV28 to TRBJ1-2; D unclear. V was pared by 6 bases and J by 5 bases, with 13 bases between. Looked up from germline, CDR1 is MDHEN and CDR2 is SYDVKM. The CDR3 has 13 amino acids. The CDR3 DNA reads as TGTGCCAGCAGAAATCTGGGAGGATATGGCTACACCTTC. It yields the protein CASRNLGGYGYTF.

The V and J genes are TRBV6-1 and TRBJ1-2; 7 nucleotides match TRBD1. V shed 5 bases, J shed 4 bases, and the junction held 7 bases outside the gene matches. The CDR3 is made up of 14 amino acids. CDR1 and CDR2 from the germline V gene are MNHNS and SASEGT. The CDR3 DNA is TGTGCCAGCAGTATTGCAGGGGGAGGCTATGGCTACACCTTC. Translated: CASSIAGGGYGYTF.

Only one count was recorded for this clone. V is TRBV7-3 and J is TRBJ1-2; D gene unclear. V gave up 5 bases and J gave up 5 bases, with 15 bases separating them. The germline V gene has CDR1 SGHTA and CDR2 FQGTGA. This CDR3 region has 14 residues. CDR3: CASSPGSGWYGYTF. The CDR3 nucleotides are TGTGCCAGCAGCCCCGGGTCGGGGTGGTATGGCTACACCTTC.

V and J are TRBV30 and TRBJ1-1; possible D gene TRBD1, 5 bases. V was pared by 2 bases and J by 1 base, with 5 bases between. This CDR3 region has 12 residues. Germline loops: CDR1 GTSNPN, CDR2 SVGIG (reference sequence). The DNA of the CDR3 is TGTGCCTGGAGTCAGGGGAACACTGAAGCTTTCTTT. Encoded protein: CAWSQGNTEAFF.

V and J are TRBV29-1 and TRBJ2-3, with 7 nucleotides matching TRBD2. The CDR3 totals 14 residues. V was pared by 4 bases and J by 1 base, with 5 bases of the junction left unmatched. The germline CDR1 and CDR2 sequences are SQVTM and ANQGSEA. CDR3 in DNA: TGCAGCGTTGCTGGGCTAGCGGGCACAGATACGCAGTATTTT. As protein: CSVAGLAGTDTQYF.

The J gene is TRBJ2-7, the V gene TRBV5-5, with 10 bases lining up with TRBD2. The CDR3 contains 15 residues. The V gene end was trimmed by 2 bases and the J gene end by 0 bases; junction bases not matched to a gene: 2. Germline CDR1 and CDR2: SGHKS and YYEKEE (reference sequence). The CDR3 reads CASSFASGGSYEQYF. In nucleotides, the CDR3 is TGTGCCAGCAGCTTTGCTAGCGGGGGCTCCTACGAGCAGTACTTC.

The V gene is TRBV4-3, the J gene TRBJ1-1; TRBD1 agrees at 7 bases. V was clipped by 1 base and J by 11 bases; unmatched bases: 7. There are 13 residues in the CDR3. Germline assignment: CDR1 LGHNA and CDR2 YSLEER. The CDR3 region has the DNA TGCGCCAGCAGCCAAGGGGAACAGGGGAGGGCTTTCTTT. Amino acids: CASSQGEQGRAFF.

The J gene is TRBJ2-1, the V gene TRBV4-3, with a weak D call TRBD2 (7 bases). Germline V gives CDR1 LGHNA, CDR2 YSLEER. V dropped 1 base and J dropped 2 bases, with 15 bases sitting between them. The CDR3 has 17 amino acids. CDR3 nucleotides: TGCGCCAGCAGCCAAGGCCGGGCGGGGGCCCCCTACAATGAGCAGTTCTTC. Protein product: CASSQGRAGAPYNEQFF.

The chain has TRBV19 and TRBJ2-5; TRBD1 is a possible D gene (6 bases). With 3 bases removed from V and 5 bases from J, the gap between germline ends came to 10 bases. The V gene's germline CDR1 is LNHDA and CDR2 SQIVND (reference sequence). The CDR3 totals 13 residues. CDR3 amino acids: CASSMRGSETQYF. CDR3 bases: TGTGCCAGTAGTATGAGGGGGAGTGAGACCCAGTACTTC. The whole variable domain, remainder taken from reference TRBV19 and TRBJ2-5, is DGGITQSPKYLFRKEGQNVTLSCEQNLNHDAMYWYRQDPGQGLRLIYYSQIVNDFQKGDIAEGYSVSREKKESFPLTVTSAQKNPTAFYLCASSMRGSETQYFGPGTRLLVL.

The gene calls are TRBV6-1 and TRBJ1-2, with 8 bases lining up with TRBD1. Looked up from germline, CDR1 is MNHNS and CDR2 is SASEGT. The CDR3 extends over 15 amino acids. V shed 2 bases and J 2 bases; nucleotides not matched to a gene: 4. CDR3 coding DNA: TGTGCCAGCAGTGAATACCGACAGGGGAACTATGGCTACACCTTC. Protein product: CASSEYRQGNYGYTF.

The V and J genes are TRBV11-2 and TRBJ1-4; D might be TRBD1 (6 bases). Germline V gene sequence: CDR1 SGHAT, CDR2 FQNNGV. Between the trimmed V and J ends, which lost 1 base and 9 bases, there was a span of 15 bases. CDR3 length: 15 residues. The CDR3: CASSLGGGQAQKLFF. The CDR3 DNA sequence: TGTGCCAGCAGCTTAGGGGGGGGGCAGGCTCAAAAACTGTTTTTT.

This clone has just one count. V usage is TRBV30 and J usage is TRBJ2-3, with TRBD2 identical over 9 bases. The J segment lost 3 bases and the V segment lost 4 bases, leaving 8 bases of the junction unmatched. Germline lookup yields CDR1 GTSNPN and CDR2 SVGIG (reference sequence). CDR3 length: 15 residues. The CDR3 is CAWMKLAGYTDTQYF. CDR3 in DNA: TGTGCCTGGATGAAGCTAGCGGGATATACAGATACGCAGTATTTT. The variable domain in full, with the rest retrieved from reference TRBV30 and TRBJ2-3, is SQTIHQWPATLVQPVGSPLSLECTVEGTSNPNLYWYRQAAGRGLQLLFYSVGIGQISSEVPQNLSASRPQDRQFILSSKKLLLSDSGFYLCAWMKLAGYTDTQYFGPGTRLTVL.

This clone was seen a few times. The CDR3 coding sequence is TGCAGCGTTGAAGATCGGTGGACAGATACTACGGGGGAGCAGTACTTC. The encoded protein is CSVEDRWTDTTGEQYF. The J gene is TRBJ2-7, the V gene TRBV29-1, with TRBD1 as a possible D gene (6 bases). The CDR3 runs 16 residues. Trimming took 0 bases from V and 7 from J, leaving 22 bases between them. Germline V lookup: CDR1 SQVTM, CDR2 ANQGSEA.

The rearrangement uses TRBV7-2 and TRBJ2-5; unclear D gene. This CDR3 comprises 12 residues. V was trimmed by 2 bases and J by 4 bases, leaving 5 bases between them. Germline assignment: CDR1 SGHTA and CDR2 FQGNSA. CDR3: CASSLIGETQYF. CDR3 in DNA: TGTGCCAGCAGCTTAATCGGAGAGACCCAGTACTTC.

This chain joins TRBV9 and TRBJ1-1; D uncertain. CDR1 SGDLS and CDR2 YYNGEE come from the germline V gene. The CDR3 has 13 residues. The ends were cut back, 4 bases at V and 1 base at J, with 8 bases in the middle. CDR3: CASSSSPNTEAFF. The CDR3, as DNA: TGTGCCAGCAGCTCCAGTCCGAACACTGAAGCTTTCTTT. The full variable domain, rest sourced from reference TRBV9 and TRBJ1-1, is DSGVTQTPKHLITATGQRVTLRCSPRSGDLSVYWYQQSLDQGLQFLIQYYNGEERAKGNILERFSAQQFPDLHSELNLSSLELGDSALYFCASSSSPNTEAFFGQGTRLTVV.

This clone was observed a few times. The rearrangement uses TRBV10-3 and TRBJ2-7, with D tentatively TRBD2 (5 bases). The CDR3 is 14 residues long. The germline V gene encodes CDR1 ENHRY and CDR2 SYGVKD. V lost 3 bases to trimming and J lost 5 bases, with 14 bases between them. The CDR3 reads CAISDPTRANEQYF. The CDR3, as DNA: TGTGCCATCAGTGACCCTACTAGGGCCAACGAGCAGTACTTC.

The CDR3 sequence is CASSTGTGGRNQPQHF. CDR3 nucleotides: TGTGCCAGTAGTACAGGGACAGGGGGCCGCAATCAGCCCCAGCATTTT. The gene calls are TRBV19 and TRBJ1-5, with 12 positions matching TRBD1. This CDR3 is 16 amino acids long. Trimming cost V 4 bases and J 2 bases; bases outside gene matches: 3. Per germline, CDR1 LNHDA and CDR2 SQIVND (reference sequence).

There are a few counts of this clone. This sequence joins TRBV19 and TRBJ1-4; 8 positions agree with TRBD1. The CDR3 is made up of 13 amino acids. V trimming: 3 bases; J trimming: 8 bases; junction bases outside the gene matches: 2. The V gene's germline CDR1 is LNHDA and CDR2 SQIVND (reference sequence). This CDR3 reads CASSMGQAEKLFF. The CDR3 DNA follows: TGTGCCAGTAGTATGGGACAGGCAGAAAAACTGTTTTTT.

This clone was counted a single time. The chain carries TRBV28 and TRBJ2-1, with 9 bases matching TRBD2. In germline, CDR1 is MDHEN, CDR2 SYDVKM. The trim removed 7 bases at V and 7 bases at J, leaving 11 bases unmatched. The CDR3 consists of 15 residues. Here the CDR3 DNA reads TGTGCCAGCAACCCTGGGGGTAGCGGGAGAAATGAGCAGTTCTTC. This sequence encodes CASNPGGSGRNEQFF.

The genes are TRBV5-1 and TRBJ2-3; no clear D gene. V lost 5 bases, J lost 6 bases, and 13 bases lay in between. The germline gives CDR1 SGHRS, CDR2 YFSETQ. The CDR3 has 13 amino acids. CDR3 amino acids: CASRPLALDTQYF. CDR3 DNA sequence: TGCGCCAGCAGGCCCCTGGCTCTCGATACGCAGTATTTT.

The chain has TRBV19 and TRBJ1-2; no firm D call. This CDR3 has 13 residues. The germline gives CDR1 LNHDA, CDR2 SQIVND (reference sequence). The ends were cut back, 3 bases at V and 3 bases at J, with 8 bases in the middle. CDR3 sequence reads: CASSMVPDYGYTF. The CDR3 DNA is TGTGCCAGTAGTATGGTACCAGACTATGGCTACACCTTC.

CDR3 sequence (DNA): TGTGCCAGCAGTTACTCGGCAGGTGATGAAAAACTGTTTTTT. Encoded protein: CASSYSAGDEKLFF. This rearrangement joins TRBV6-5 to TRBJ1-4; the D is unclear. CDR3 length: 14 amino acids. Germline V gene data show CDR1 as MNHEY and CDR2 as SVGAGI. With 0 bases removed from V and 6 bases from J, the gap between germline ends came to 8 bases.

The rearrangement uses TRBV4-2 and TRBJ2-3; 14 bases match TRBD2. The CDR3 sequence is 20 residues long. Germline V gene lookup returns CDR1 LGHNA and CDR2 YNFKEQ. V lost 0 bases to trimming and J lost 6 bases; unmatched junction nucleotides: 14. Written as DNA, the CDR3 is TGTGCCAGCAGCCAAGATACACCGACTAGCGGGGGGGCCCCCGGGGATACGCAGTATTTT. As protein: CASSQDTPTSGGAPGDTQYF.

The chain carries TRBV7-2 and TRBJ1-1; 8 nucleotides align to TRBD1. Per germline, CDR1 SGHTA and CDR2 FQGNSA. This CDR3 is 14 amino acids long. V was pared by 4 bases and J by 6 bases, with 7 bases of the junction left unmatched. The chain's CDR3 is CASSSGGGWPEAFF. In DNA form, the CDR3 reads TGTGCCAGCAGCTCAGGGGGCGGTTGGCCTGAAGCTTTCTTT.